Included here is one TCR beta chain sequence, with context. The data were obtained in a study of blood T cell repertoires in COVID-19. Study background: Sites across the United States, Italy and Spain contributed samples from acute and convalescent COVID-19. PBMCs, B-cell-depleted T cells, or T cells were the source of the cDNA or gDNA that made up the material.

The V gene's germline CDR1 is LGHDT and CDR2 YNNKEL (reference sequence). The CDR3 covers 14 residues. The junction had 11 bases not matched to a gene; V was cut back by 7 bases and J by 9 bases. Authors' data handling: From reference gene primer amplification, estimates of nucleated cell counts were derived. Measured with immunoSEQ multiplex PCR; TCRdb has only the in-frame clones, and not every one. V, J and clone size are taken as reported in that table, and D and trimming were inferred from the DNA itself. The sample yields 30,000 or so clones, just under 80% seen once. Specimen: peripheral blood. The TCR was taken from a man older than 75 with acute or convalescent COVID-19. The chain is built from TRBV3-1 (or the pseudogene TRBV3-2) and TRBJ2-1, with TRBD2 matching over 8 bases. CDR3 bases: TGTGCCAGCAAGCGCTCGGGGGGGATGATTGAGCAGTTCTTC. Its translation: CASKRSGGMIEQFF.